These T cell receptor beta chains were read from a single sample in a study of shared clonotypes between healthy human individuals. The data were produced by immunoSEQ multiplex PCR, yet TCRdb's version contains in-frame clones alone and is incomplete. This table has hundreds of thousands of clones, 85% to 95% appearing once. Sequenced material: naive CD8+ T cells sorted from blood. These TCRs come from a woman aged 30 to 39 in good health. CDR3s include the opening cysteine and the closing phenylalanine or tryptophan. The D gene is left open where the match is weak. The size entry is marked missing in some rows and otherwise reads once, few, many or a size class.

V gene	D gene	J gene	clone size	CDR3 protein	CDR3 DNA
TRBV15	.	TRBJ1-3	.	CATSSARTAGNTIYF	TGTGCCACCAGCTCCGCCAGGACAGCTGGAAACACCATATATTTT
TRBV5-6	TRBD2	TRBJ2-7	.	CASSPMRGTLHEQYF	TGTGCCAGCAGCCCCATGCGGGGGACTCTCCACGAGCAGTACTTC
TRBV14	TRBD2	TRBJ2-2	.	CASSQETSGSVWGTGELFF	TGTGCCAGCAGCCAGGAGACTAGCGGGAGTGTCTGGGGAACCGGGGAGCTGTTTTTT
TRBV28	.	TRBJ2-7	few	CASSPSSYEQYF	TGTGCCAGCAGTCCAAGCTCCTACGAGCAGTACTTC
TRBV29-1	TRBD2	TRBJ2-1	once	CSVILREGLSNEQFF	TGCAGCGTCATTTTACGGGAGGGCCTCTCTAATGAGCAGTTCTTC
TRBV27	TRBD2	TRBJ2-7	.	CASSFYPLAGSYEQYF	TGTGCCAGCAGTTTTTACCCACTAGCGGGCTCCTACGAGCAGTACTTC
TRBV5-6	TRBD1	TRBJ2-1	.	CASSPSDRYNEQFF	TGTGCCAGCAGCCCCTCGGACAGGTACAATGAGCAGTTCTTC
TRBV27	.	TRBJ1-2	few	CASMRAPNYGYTF	TGTGCCAGCATGAGGGCGCCGAACTATGGCTACACCTTC
TRBV4-1	.	TRBJ2-7	.	CASKPPGEGYEQYF	TGCGCCAGCAAGCCTCCGGGGGAAGGGTACGAGCAGTACTTC
TRBV2	TRBD1	TRBJ2-7	.	CASSEARDRGYEQYF	TGTGCCAGCAGTGAAGCGCGGGACAGGGGTTACGAGCAGTACTTC
TRBV19	TRBD1	TRBJ2-7	.	CASRWTGGFGEQYF	TGTGCCAGTAGATGGACAGGGGGGTTCGGCGAGCAGTACTTC
TRBV19	.	TRBJ1-2	.	CASSIGGPPNYGYTF	TGTGCCAGTAGTATCGGGGGTCCTCCTAACTATGGCTACACCTTC
TRBV27	.	TRBJ2-1	.	CASSEQGASYNEQFF	TGTGCCAGCAGCGAACAGGGAGCCTCCTACAATGAGCAGTTCTTC
TRBV4-1	.	TRBJ2-7	.	CASSLSGTGSYEQYF	TGCGCCAGCAGCCTGTCCGGGACTGGGAGTTACGAGCAGTACTTC
TRBV19	TRBD2	TRBJ2-7	.	CASSIVAGEGREQYF	TGTGCCAGTAGTATAGTAGCGGGAGAAGGTAGAGAGCAGTACTTC
TRBV6-7	.	TRBJ1-2	.	CASSYPRWHSEPYGYTF	TGTGCCAGCAGTTACCCTCGATGGCATTCGGAACCCTATGGCTACACCTTC
TRBV27	TRBD2	TRBJ2-3	.	CASSLTSGAQDTQYF	TGTGCCAGCAGTTTGACTAGCGGGGCTCAGGATACGCAGTATTTT
TRBV2	TRBD2	TRBJ2-7	.	CASSESPGGRGLDEQYF	TGTGCCAGCAGTGAGTCCCCGGGCGGGAGGGGGCTGGACGAGCAGTACTTC
TRBV4-1	TRBD1	TRBJ2-7	once	CASSRTGQGASYEQYF	TGCGCCAGCAGCCGAACGGGACAGGGGGCATCTTACGAGCAGTACTTC
TRBV7-2	.	TRBJ2-1	.	CASRLSQGGSEQFF	TGTGCCAGCAGACTATCCCAGGGGGGGAGTGAGCAGTTCTTC
TRBV27	.	TRBJ2-1	.	CASSHGTGNEQFF	TGTGCCAGCAGTCATGGAACGGGAAATGAGCAGTTCTTC
TRBV14	TRBD1	TRBJ1-4	.	CAIRDRGREANEKLFF	TGTGCCATCAGAGACAGGGGACGTGAAGCTAATGAAAAACTGTTTTTT
TRBV2	.	TRBJ2-4	.	CASSERPGGKNIQYF	TGTGCCAGCAGTGAGCGACCCGGAGGCAAAAACATTCAGTACTTC
TRBV5-4	.	TRBJ2-2	.	CASSWGADTGELFF	TGTGCCAGCAGTTGGGGGGCGGACACCGGGGAGCTGTTTTTT
TRBV29-1	.	TRBJ1-1	.	CSVVQTNTEAFF	TGCAGCGTTGTACAAACTAACACTGAAGCTTTCTTT
TRBV5-4	.	TRBJ2-5	.	CASSLEAAETQYF	TGTGCCAGCAGCTTGGAGGCCGCGGAGACCCAGTACTTC
TRBV19	.	TRBJ1-4	.	CASSWGRAENEKLFF	TGTGCCAGTAGTTGGGGGCGAGCTGAAAATGAAAAACTGTTTTTT
TRBV9	.	TRBJ1-1	.	CASSVAGGSTEAFF	TGTGCCAGCAGCGTAGCCGGAGGTAGCACTGAAGCTTTCTTT
TRBV27	.	TRBJ2-7	once	CASSWGSSYEQYF	TGTGCCAGCAGTTGGGGTAGCTCCTACGAGCAGTACTTC
TRBV4-1	TRBD2	TRBJ2-1	.	CASSQGTSGSWDEQFF	TGCGCCAGCAGCCAGGGGACTAGCGGGAGTTGGGATGAGCAGTTCTTC
TRBV7-9	.	TRBJ1-1	.	CASSPGLPGTEAFF	TGTGCCAGCAGCCCGGGACTACCAGGCACTGAAGCTTTCTTT
TRBV5-6	TRBD1	TRBJ2-5	.	CASSFGTGWETQYF	TGTGCCAGCAGCTTCGGGACAGGGTGGGAGACCCAGTACTTC
TRBV29-1	.	TRBJ2-1	.	CSVPPPGFNEQFF	TGCAGCGTCCCCCCCCCAGGGTTTAATGAGCAGTTCTTC
TRBV7-9	.	TRBJ1-1	.	CASSTSKGAFF	TGTGCCAGCAGCACGTCAAAGGGGGCTTTCTTT
TRBV27	TRBD1	TRBJ2-7	.	CASSPRTGGREQYF	TGTGCCAGCAGCCCGAGGACAGGGGGCCGCGAGCAGTACTTC
TRBV29-1	.	TRBJ2-2	.	CSVNKGNTGELFF	TGCAGCGTTAATAAGGGAAACACCGGGGAGCTGTTTTTT
TRBV11-2	TRBD2	TRBJ2-1	.	CASSSLLAGVYNEQFF	TGTGCCAGCAGCTCCCTACTAGCGGGGGTATACAATGAGCAGTTCTTC
TRBV14	.	TRBJ2-7	.	CASSQLIASLGEQYF	TGTGCCAGCAGCCAATTAATCGCTAGTCTGGGCGAGCAGTACTTC
TRBV28	.	TRBJ1-6	.	CASREYNSPLHF	TGTGCCAGCAGGGAATATAATTCACCCCTCCACTTT
TRBV5-6	.	TRBJ2-7	.	CASSYDIRGSYEQYF	TGTGCCAGCAGCTACGACATCCGGGGCTCCTACGAGCAGTACTTC
TRBV5-4	TRBD1	TRBJ2-2	.	CASSSADRGPGELFF	TGTGCCAGCAGCTCGGCCGACAGGGGGCCCGGGGAGCTGTTTTTT
TRBV28	TRBD2	TRBJ2-3	.	CASSFLLAGEGTDTQYF	TGTGCCAGCAGTTTCCTACTAGCGGGAGAGGGCACAGATACGCAGTATTTT
TRBV12-5	.	TRBJ1-1	once	CASGLAGTSNTEAFF	TGTGCTAGTGGTTTGGCCGGGACATCGAACACTGAAGCTTTCTTT
TRBV5-4	.	TRBJ2-7	.	CASSLAEGYEQYF	TGTGCCAGCAGCTTGGCTGAGGGTTACGAGCAGTACTTC
TRBV29-1	TRBD1	TRBJ2-7	.	CSTIFDRGYEQYF	TGCAGCACCATTTTCGACAGGGGGTACGAGCAGTACTTC